These 9 T cell receptor beta chains share one sample of origin, sequenced in a study of early T cells in non-severe SARS-CoV-2 infection. TCRdb ran MiXCR on the 5' RACE reads and lists one entry per CDR3 protein. The sample contains about 19,000 distinct CDR3 sequences, around 4.2% of which appear only once. What was sequenced was whole blood. The receptors come from an adult who was a healthcare worker with PCR-confirmed SARS-CoV-2 infection or an uninfected control (not recorded which).

This clonotype was detected many times. The V and J genes are TRBV20-1 and TRBJ2-3, with 8 nucleotides matching TRBD2. The germline CDR1 and CDR2 sequences are DFQATT and SNEGSKA (reference sequence). CDR3 length: 18 amino acids. CDR3 sequence: CRGGRRGIAGSGTDTQYF. Here the CDR3 DNA reads TGCAGAGGGGGTCGAAGGGGAATAGCGGGGAGTGGCACAGATACGCAGTATTTT.

At least ten counts were recorded for this clonotype. The genes are TRBV29-1 and TRBJ1-1; a weak D match, TRBD1 (6 bases). Germline V gives CDR1 SQVTM, CDR2 ANQGSEA. Trimming removed 5 bases at V and 5 bases at J, with 18 bases between. The CDR3 runs 14 residues. CDR3 bases: TGCAGCGTTAAAGTAGGGGGGACGGAGACTGAAGCTTTCTTT. Its protein product is CSVKVGGTETEAFF.

This clonotype has a count of ten or more. The J gene is TRBJ1-4, the V gene TRBV7-6, with D hard to call. The CDR3 loop spans 14 amino acids. Trimming took 1 base from V and 8 from J, leaving 11 bases between them. Germline V gene sequence: CDR1 SGHVS, CDR2 FNYEAQ. CDR3: CASSLGGFGEKLFF. The CDR3 region has the DNA TGTGCCAGCAGCTTAGGGGGATTTGGGGAAAAACTGTTTTTT.

CDR3 in amino acids: CASSLVGFSYEQYF. The CDR3 DNA is TGTGCCAGCAGCTTAGTAGGGTTCTCCTACGAGCAGTACTTC. The rearrangement joins TRBV11-1 to TRBJ2-7; D not certain. Per the germline V gene, CDR1 is SGHAT and CDR2 is FQDESV (reference sequence). V gave up 1 base and J gave up 0 bases, with 7 bases separating them. The CDR3 spans 14 residues.

This clonotype was found many times. The chain carries TRBV12-5 and TRBJ1-5; D is unresolved. V lost 1 base to trimming and J lost 5 bases, with 3 bases between them. CDR1 is LGHNT and CDR2 is FRNRAP in the germline V gene. The CDR3 runs 12 residues. The DNA for the CDR3 is TGTGCTAGTGGTTTGGCCGATCAGCCCCAGCATTTT. This sequence encodes CASGLADQPQHF. Full variable domain (rest looked up from reference TRBV12-5 and TRBJ1-5): DARVTQTPRHKVTEMGQEVTMRCQPILGHNTVFWYRQTMMQGLELLAYFRNRAPLDDSGMPKDRFSAEMPDATLATLKIQPSEPRDSAVYFCASGLADQPQHFGDGTRLSIL.

This clonotype was seen repeatedly, ten times or more. V is TRBV7-8 and J is TRBJ2-1; either TRBD1 or TRBD2 may supply D (5 bases each). Between the trimmed V and J ends, which lost 4 bases and 7 bases, there was a span of 14 bases. This CDR3 has 14 residues. The V gene's germline CDR1 is SGHVS and CDR2 FQNEAQ. The CDR3 nucleotides read TGTGCCAGCAGCTCTGGGGGTATCGGGAATGAGCAGTTCTTC. It is translated as CASSSGGIGNEQFF.

This clonotype was seen ten or more times. V and J are TRBV30 and TRBJ2-5, with TRBD2 matching 15 bases. There are 13 residues in the CDR3. With 8 bases clipped from V and 4 bases from J, the junction kept 2 bases outside the gene matches. Germline CDR1 is GTSNPN and CDR2 is SVGIG (reference sequence). CDR3 amino acids: CARTSGGGETQYF. CDR3 in DNA: TGTGCCCGGACTAGCGGGGGGGGAGAGACCCAGTACTTC.

For the CDR3, the DNA is TGTGCCAGAAACAGGGAGCAAGAGACCCAGTACTTC. Translating it yields CARNREQETQYF. The rearrangement links TRBV2 to TRBJ2-5; weak D call: TRBD1 (6 bases). The CDR3 contains 12 residues. Germline loops: CDR1 SNHLY, CDR2 FYNNEI. V gave up 9 bases and J gave up 2 bases, with 10 bases separating them.

This clonotype was recorded many times. The chain joins TRBV5-1 to TRBJ1-2, with 10 bases fitting TRBD1. The CDR3 consists of 17 residues. V was pared by 4 bases and J by 4 bases, with 13 bases of the junction left unmatched. Germline V gene data show CDR1 as SGHRS and CDR2 as YFSETQ. The CDR3 reads CASSGLDRGRSSYGYTF. CDR3 bases: TGCGCCAGCAGCGGACTAGACAGGGGGCGATCGAGCTATGGCTACACCTTC.